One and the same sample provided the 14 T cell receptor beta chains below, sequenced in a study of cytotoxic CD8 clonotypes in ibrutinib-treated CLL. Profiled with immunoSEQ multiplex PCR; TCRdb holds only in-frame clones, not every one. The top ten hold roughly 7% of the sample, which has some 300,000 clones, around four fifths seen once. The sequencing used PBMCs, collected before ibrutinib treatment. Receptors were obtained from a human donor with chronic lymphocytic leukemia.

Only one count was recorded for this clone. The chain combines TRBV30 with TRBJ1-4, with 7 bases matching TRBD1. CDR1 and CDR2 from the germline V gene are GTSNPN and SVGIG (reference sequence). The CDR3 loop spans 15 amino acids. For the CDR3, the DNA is TGTGCGGTTAATGCTGAGACAGGGACTAATGAAAAACTGTTTTTT. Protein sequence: CAVNAETGTNEKLFF.

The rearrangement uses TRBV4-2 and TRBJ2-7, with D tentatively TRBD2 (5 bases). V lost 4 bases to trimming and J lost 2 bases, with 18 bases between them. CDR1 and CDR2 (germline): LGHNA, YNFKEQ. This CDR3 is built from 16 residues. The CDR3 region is CASSRTRDVQAYEQYF. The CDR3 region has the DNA TGTGCCAGCAGCCGAACTAGGGATGTCCAGGCCTACGAGCAGTACTTC.

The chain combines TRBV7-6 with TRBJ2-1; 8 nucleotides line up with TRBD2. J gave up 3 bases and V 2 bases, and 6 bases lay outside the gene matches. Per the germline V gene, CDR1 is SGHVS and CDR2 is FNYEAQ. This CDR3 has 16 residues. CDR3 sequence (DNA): TGTGCCAGCAGCTTATCAACGGGAGGGGTCTACAATGAGCAGTTCTTC. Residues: CASSLSTGGVYNEQFF.

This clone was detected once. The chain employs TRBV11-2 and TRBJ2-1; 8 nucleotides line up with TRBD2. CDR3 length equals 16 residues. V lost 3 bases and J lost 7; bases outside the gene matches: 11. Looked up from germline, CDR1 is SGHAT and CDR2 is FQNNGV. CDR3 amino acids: CASSLLYGAGENEQFF. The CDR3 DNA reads TGTGCCAGCAGCTTGCTTTACGGAGCGGGAGAGAATGAGCAGTTCTTC.

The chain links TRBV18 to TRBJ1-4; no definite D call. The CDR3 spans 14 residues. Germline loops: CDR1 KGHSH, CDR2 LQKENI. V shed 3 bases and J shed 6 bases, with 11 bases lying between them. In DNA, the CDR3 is TGTGCCAGCTCACCCGGATATGGTGATGAAAAACTGTTTTTT. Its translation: CASSPGYGDEKLFF.

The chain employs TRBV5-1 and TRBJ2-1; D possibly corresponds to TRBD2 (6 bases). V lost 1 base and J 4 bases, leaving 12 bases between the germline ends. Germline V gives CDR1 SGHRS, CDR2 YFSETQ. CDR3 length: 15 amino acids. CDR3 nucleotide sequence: TGCGCCAGCAGCTTGTCTGCGGGAATGTACAATGAGCAGTTCTTC. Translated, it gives CASSLSAGMYNEQFF. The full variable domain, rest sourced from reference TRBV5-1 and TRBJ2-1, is KAGVTQTPRYLIKTRGQQVTLSCSPISGHRSVSWYQQTPGQGLQFLFEYFSETQRNKGNFPGRFSGRQFSNSRSEMNVSTLELGDSALYLCASSLSAGMYNEQFFGPGTRLTVL.

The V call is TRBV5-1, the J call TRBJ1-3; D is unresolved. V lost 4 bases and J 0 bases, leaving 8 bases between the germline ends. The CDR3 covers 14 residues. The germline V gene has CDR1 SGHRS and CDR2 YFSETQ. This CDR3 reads CASSPDVSGNTIYF. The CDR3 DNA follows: TGCGCCAGCAGCCCCGACGTCTCTGGAAACACCATATATTTT.

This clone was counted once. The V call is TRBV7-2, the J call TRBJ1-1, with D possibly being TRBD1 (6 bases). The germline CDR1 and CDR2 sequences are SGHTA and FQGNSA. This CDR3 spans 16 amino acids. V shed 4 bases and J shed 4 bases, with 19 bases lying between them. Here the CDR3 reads CASSSNTRGSSTEAFF. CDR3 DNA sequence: TGTGCCAGCAGCTCGAACACTAGGGGGTCGAGCACTGAAGCTTTCTTT.

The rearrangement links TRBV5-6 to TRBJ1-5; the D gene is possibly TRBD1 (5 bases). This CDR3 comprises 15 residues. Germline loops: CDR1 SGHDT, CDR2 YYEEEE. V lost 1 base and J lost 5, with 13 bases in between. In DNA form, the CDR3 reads TGTGCCAGCAGCTTGTCAGGGAATAATTATCAGCCCCAGCATTTT. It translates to CASSLSGNNYQPQHF.

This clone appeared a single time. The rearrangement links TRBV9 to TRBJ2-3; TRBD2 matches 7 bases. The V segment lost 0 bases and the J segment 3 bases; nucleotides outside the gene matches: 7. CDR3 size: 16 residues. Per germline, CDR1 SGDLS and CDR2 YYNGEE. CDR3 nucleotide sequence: TGTGCCAGCAGCGTAGGTGGAGCGGGAACTACAGATACGCAGTATTTT. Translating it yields CASSVGGAGTTDTQYF.

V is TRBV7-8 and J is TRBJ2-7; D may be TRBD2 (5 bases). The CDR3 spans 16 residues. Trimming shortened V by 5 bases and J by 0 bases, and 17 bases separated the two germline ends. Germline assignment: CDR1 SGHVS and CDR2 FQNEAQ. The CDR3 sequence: CASSLFRGALSYEQYF. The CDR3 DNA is TGTGCCAGCAGCCTATTCCGGGGAGCCCTCTCCTACGAGCAGTACTTC.

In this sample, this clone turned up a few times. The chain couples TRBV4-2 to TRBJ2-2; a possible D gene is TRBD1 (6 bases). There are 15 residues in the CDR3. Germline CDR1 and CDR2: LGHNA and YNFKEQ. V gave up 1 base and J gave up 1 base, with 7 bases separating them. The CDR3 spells CASSQVQGNTGELFF. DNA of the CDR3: TGTGCCAGCAGCCAAGTACAGGGGAACACCGGGGAGCTGTTTTTT.

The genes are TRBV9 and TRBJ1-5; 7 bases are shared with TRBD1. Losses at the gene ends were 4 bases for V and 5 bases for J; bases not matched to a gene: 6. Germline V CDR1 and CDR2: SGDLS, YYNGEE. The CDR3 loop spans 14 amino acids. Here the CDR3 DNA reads TGTGCCAGCAGCCCACAGGGGACTCATCAGCCCCAGCATTTT. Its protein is CASSPQGTHQPQHF. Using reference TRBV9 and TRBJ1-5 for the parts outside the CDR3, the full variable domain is DSGVTQTPKHLITATGQRVTLRCSPRSGDLSVYWYQQSLDQGLQFLIQYYNGEERAKGNILERFSAQQFPDLHSELNLSSLELGDSALYFCASSPQGTHQPQHFGDGTRLSIL.

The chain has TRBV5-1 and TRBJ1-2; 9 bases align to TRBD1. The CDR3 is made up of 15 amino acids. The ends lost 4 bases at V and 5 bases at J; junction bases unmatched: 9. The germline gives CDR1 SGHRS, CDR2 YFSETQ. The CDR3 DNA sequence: TGCGCCAGCAGCGGAACAGGGGGCTCGACATATGGCTACACCTTC. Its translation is CASSGTGGSTYGYTF.